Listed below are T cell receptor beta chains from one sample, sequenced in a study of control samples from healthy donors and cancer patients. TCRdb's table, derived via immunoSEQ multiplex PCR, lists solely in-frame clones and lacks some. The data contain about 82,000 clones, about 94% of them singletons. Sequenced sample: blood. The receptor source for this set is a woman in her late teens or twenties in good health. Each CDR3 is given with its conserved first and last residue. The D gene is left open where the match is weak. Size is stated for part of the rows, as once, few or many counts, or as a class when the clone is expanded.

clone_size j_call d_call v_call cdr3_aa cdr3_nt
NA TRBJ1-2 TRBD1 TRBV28 CASRDTGGFGYTF TGTGCCAGCAGGGACACAGGGGGGTTTGGCTACACCTTC
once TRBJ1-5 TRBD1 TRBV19 CASSMDRGQGQPQHF TGTGCCAGTAGTATGGACAGGGGGCAGGGGCAGCCCCAGCATTTT
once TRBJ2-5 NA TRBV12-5 CASGLVLSERAKETQYF TGTGCTAGTGGTTTGGTACTCTCCGAGAGGGCGAAAGAGACCCAGTACTTC
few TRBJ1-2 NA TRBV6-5 CASSPGYGYTF TGTGCCAGCAGCCCAGGGTATGGCTACACCTTC
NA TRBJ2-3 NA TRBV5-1 CASSLESTSTDTQYF TGCGCCAGCAGCTTGGAATCAACTAGCACAGATACGCAGTATTTT
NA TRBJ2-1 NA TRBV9 CASSTSYRISNNEQFF TGTGCCAGCAGTACCAGCTACCGAATTTCAAACAATGAGCAGTTCTTC
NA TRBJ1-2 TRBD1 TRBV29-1 CSIETGAFTF TGCAGCATCGAAACAGGGGCGTTCACCTTC
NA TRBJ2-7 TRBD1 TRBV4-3 CASSQMATGGDEQYF TGCGCCAGCAGCCAAATGGCGACAGGGGGCGACGAGCAGTACTTC
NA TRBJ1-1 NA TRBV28 CASSFITLVKNTEAFF TGTGCCAGCAGTTTTATCACGCTGGTCAAGAACACTGAAGCTTTCTTT
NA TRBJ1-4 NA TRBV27 CASSPIWAIEKLFF TGTGCCAGCAGTCCGATCTGGGCCATCGAAAAACTGTTTTTT
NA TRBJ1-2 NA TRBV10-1 CASGDKNYGYTF TGCGCCAGTGGGGATAAAAACTATGGCTACACCTTC
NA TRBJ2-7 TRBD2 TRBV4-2 CASSQDTGTSYEQYF TGTGCCAGCAGCCAGGACACCGGGACTAGCTACGAGCAGTACTTC
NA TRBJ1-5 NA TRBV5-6 CASSLLGGNQPQHF TGTGCCAGCAGCTTGTTAGGCGGAAATCAGCCCCAGCATTTT
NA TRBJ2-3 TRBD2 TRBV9 CASSASSGSSGTQYF TGTGCCAGCAGCGCATCTAGCGGGAGTAGTGGTACGCAGTATTTT
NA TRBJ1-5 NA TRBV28 CASNGNQPQHF TGTGCCAGCAACGGCAATCAGCCCCAGCATTTT
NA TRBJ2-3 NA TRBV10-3 CAISESSTSRSDTQYF TGTGCCATCAGTGAGTCATCCACTAGTCGGAGCGATACGCAGTATTTT
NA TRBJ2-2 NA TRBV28 CASSLSSRNTGELFF TGTGCCAGCAGTTTATCTAGTAGGAACACCGGGGAGCTGTTTTTT
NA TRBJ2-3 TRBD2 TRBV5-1 CASSLGRGTSGRPSTDTQYF TGCGCCAGCAGCTTGGGGCGGGGGACTAGCGGGAGGCCCAGCACAGATACGCAGTATTTT
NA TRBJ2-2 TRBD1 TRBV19 CASSIGLAGGNGELFF TGTGCCAGTAGTATAGGATTGGCAGGGGGTAACGGGGAGCTGTTTTTT
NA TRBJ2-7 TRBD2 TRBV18 CASSPPRGSPYEQYF TGTGCCAGCTCACCCCCGCGGGGGTCCCCCTACGAGCAGTACTTC
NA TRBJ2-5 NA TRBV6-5 CASTTLGGDGETQYF TGTGCCAGCACTACCTTAGGGGGGGACGGAGAGACCCAGTACTTC
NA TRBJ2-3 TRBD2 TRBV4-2 CASSQTQGLAGGPTDTQYF TGTGCCAGCAGCCAAACCCAGGGACTAGCGGGGGGCCCCACAGATACGCAGTATTTT
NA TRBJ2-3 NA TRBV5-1 CASSADTYTDTQYF TGCGCCAGCAGCGCGGACACGTACACAGATACGCAGTATTTT
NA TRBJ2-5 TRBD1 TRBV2 CASTRDRGQETQYF TGTGCCAGCACCCGGGACAGGGGCCAGGAGACCCAGTACTTC
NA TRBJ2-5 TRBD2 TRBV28 CASTLGGFRQETQYF TGTGCCAGCACATTGGGGGGGTTTCGCCAAGAGACCCAGTACTTC
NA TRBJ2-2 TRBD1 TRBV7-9 CASSFRGSVNTGELFF TGTGCCAGCAGTTTCAGGGGGTCCGTGAACACCGGGGAGCTGTTTTTT
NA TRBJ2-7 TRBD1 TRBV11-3 CASSPGGTYEQYF TGTGCCAGCAGCCCAGGGGGCACCTACGAGCAGTACTTC
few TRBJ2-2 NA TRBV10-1 CASSERDANTGELFF TGCGCCAGCAGTGAGAGAGATGCGAACACCGGGGAGCTGTTTTTT
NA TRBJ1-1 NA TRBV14 CASSQEKGPTEAFF TGTGCCAGCAGCCAAGAGAAAGGGCCCACTGAAGCTTTCTTT
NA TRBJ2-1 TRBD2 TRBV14 CASSPITLAGDLYNEQFF TGTGCCAGCAGCCCGATAACACTAGCGGGAGATCTTTACAATGAGCAGTTCTTC
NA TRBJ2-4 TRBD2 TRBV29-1 CSATGNSGGDLAKNIQYF TGCAGCGCTACAGGAAATAGCGGGGGAGACCTAGCCAAAAACATTCAGTACTTC
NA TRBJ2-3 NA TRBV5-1 CASSTGTPTDTQYF TGCGCCAGCAGCACCGGGACACCCACAGATACGCAGTATTTT
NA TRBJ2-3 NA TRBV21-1 CASSKMSRIGTDTQYF TGTGCCAGCAGCAAGATGTCCAGAATCGGCACAGATACGCAGTATTTT
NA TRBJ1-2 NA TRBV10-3 CAISELTVPYGYTF TGTGCCATCAGTGAGTTAACAGTACCCTATGGCTACACCTTC
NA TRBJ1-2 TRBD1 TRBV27 CASSTAGTGYRYTF TGTGCCAGCAGTACTGCCGGGACAGGGTATCGCTACACCTTC
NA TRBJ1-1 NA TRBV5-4 CASSLATGEAFF TGTGCCAGCAGCTTGGCAACGGGTGAAGCTTTCTTT
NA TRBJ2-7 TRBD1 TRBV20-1 CSASGSTGADEQYF TGCAGTGCTAGTGGCAGCACAGGGGCGGACGAGCAGTACTTC
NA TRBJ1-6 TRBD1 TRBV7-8 CASSLLQGSSPLHF TGTGCCAGCAGCTTATTACAGGGGAGTTCACCCCTCCACTTT
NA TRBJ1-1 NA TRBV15 CATSRETGAAPFF TGTGCCACCAGCAGAGAGACAGGTGCGGCTCCTTTCTTT
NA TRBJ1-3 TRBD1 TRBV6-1 CASSATGSFSGNTIYF TGTGCCAGCAGTGCGACAGGGTCCTTCTCTGGAAACACCATATATTTT
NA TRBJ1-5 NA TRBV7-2 CASSLDSSTNQPQHF TGTGCCAGCAGCTTAGACAGTTCGACAAATCAGCCCCAGCATTTT
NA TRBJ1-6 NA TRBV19 CASAFRQSSYNSPLHF TGTGCCAGTGCGTTTCGCCAGAGCTCCTATAATTCACCCCTCCACTTT
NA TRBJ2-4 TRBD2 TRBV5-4 CASSSPGGLNIQYF TGTGCCAGCAGCTCCCCGGGGGGTTTGAACATTCAGTACTTC
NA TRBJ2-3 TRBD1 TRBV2 CASSEGRGRTDTQYF TGTGCCAGCAGTGAGGGCAGGGGGCGTACAGATACGCAGTATTTT
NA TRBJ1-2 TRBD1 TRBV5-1 CASSSELTGMNYGYTF TGCGCCAGCAGCTCGGAATTGACAGGGATGAACTATGGCTACACCTTC
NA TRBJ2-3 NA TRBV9 CASSVGDADTQYF TGTGCCAGCAGCGTAGGGGATGCAGATACGCAGTATTTT
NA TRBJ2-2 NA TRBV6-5 CASSYFRQNTGELFF TGTGCCAGCAGTTATTTCCGCCAGAACACCGGGGAGCTGTTTTTT